At least ten counts were recorded for the clone carrying this T cell receptor beta chain. Its antigen is as yet unknown. The data derive from a study of human T cells and chemical hapten exposure. In the study overall: Yields of TCR per sample differed, chiefly owing to small differences in pooled library volume. Whole-study findings and limits: Compared with pre-sensitization or healthy control sets, expanded TCRs clustered more.

The sample's time point: patch test 3, about 24 weeks after DPC sensitization. The treatment is: therapeutic diphenylcyclopropenone sensitization with weekly scalp DPC. Prior to application of each patch test, blood was drawn. The CDR3 extends over 14 amino acids. Per the germline V gene, CDR1 is MNHNY and CDR2 is SVGAGI (reference sequence). After removal of 5 bases from V and 4 bases from J, the junction contained 5 bases not matched to a gene. TCRdb re-called the RACE reads through MiXCR, storing one row per CDR3 protein. The data contain approximately 97,000 distinct CDR3 sequences, roughly a quarter of them singletons.

The sequence came from a man in his forties with alopecia areata. Some clones in this sample may be carry-over from other donors' samples. The chain combines TRBV6-6 with TRBJ2-7; 10 bases are shared with TRBD1. This material consisted of whole blood, taken in connection with sensitization to the hapten diphenylcyclopropenone (DPC). The CDR3 here is CASSTGQGIYEQYF. The DNA of the CDR3 is TGTGCCAGCAGTACGGGACAGGGGATATACGAGCAGTACTTC.